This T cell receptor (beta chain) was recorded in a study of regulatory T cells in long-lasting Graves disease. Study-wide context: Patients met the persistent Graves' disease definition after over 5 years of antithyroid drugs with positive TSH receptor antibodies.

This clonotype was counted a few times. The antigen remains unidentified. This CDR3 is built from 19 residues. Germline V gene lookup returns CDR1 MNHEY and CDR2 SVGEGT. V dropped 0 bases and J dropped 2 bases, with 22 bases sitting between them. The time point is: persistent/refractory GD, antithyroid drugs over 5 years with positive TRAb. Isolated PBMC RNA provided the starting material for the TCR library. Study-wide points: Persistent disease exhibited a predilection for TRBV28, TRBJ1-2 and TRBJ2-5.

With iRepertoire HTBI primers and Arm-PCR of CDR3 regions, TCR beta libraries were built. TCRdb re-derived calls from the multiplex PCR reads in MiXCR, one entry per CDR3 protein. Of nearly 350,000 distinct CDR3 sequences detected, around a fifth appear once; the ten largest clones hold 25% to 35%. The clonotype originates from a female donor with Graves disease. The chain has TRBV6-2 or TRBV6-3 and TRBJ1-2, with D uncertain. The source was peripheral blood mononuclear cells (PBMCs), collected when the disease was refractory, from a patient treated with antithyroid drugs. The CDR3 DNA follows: TGTGCCAGCAGTTACTCGATTGTTCGCTTCAGCAGATCGAACTATGGCTACACCTTC. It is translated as CASSYSIVRFSRSNYGYTF.